The present T cell receptor (beta chain) was sequenced within a study of shared clonotypes between healthy human individuals. Regarding the study as a whole: Clonotype sharing among the donors was expected to vary with sequencing depth.

Trimming took 5 bases from V and 1 from J; bases not matched to a gene: 5. CDR1 SGHVS and CDR2 FNYEAQ come from the germline V gene. CDR3 size: 15 residues. Here immunoSEQ multiplex PCR was the method, and the copy in TCRdb shows in-frame clones only, minus some. The table has around 510,000 clones, more than 95% seen once; the top ten hold 0.05% to 0.07%. This clone appeared a single time. The antigen remains undetermined. V is TRBV7-6 and J is TRBJ1-1; TRBD1 matches 9 bases. This clonotype was obtained from a young woman in good health. Sequences were obtained from naive CD4+ T cells sorted from blood. Subset noted: CD45RA+ positively selected. The CDR3 nucleotides are TGTGCCAGCAGCGCAGTGGACAGGGGGAACACTGAAGCTTTCTTT. Translating it yields CASSAVDRGNTEAFF.